This TCR beta chain comes out of a study of T cells in women clearing cervical HPV infection. From germline, CDR1 is SSHAT and CDR2 FNYEAQ (reference sequence). The CDR3 has 13 amino acids. Trimming pared 1 base from V and 4 bases from J, leaving 6 bases between. The assay was immunoSEQ multiplex PCR, and TCRdb's table has in-frame clones only and misses some. The sample includes under 50,000 clones. General study points: Each sample's T-cell count was unknown, possibly confounding richness. It is unknown whether associations predate infection; no effector/memory or HPV-specific sorting.

Comments on this clone: What it recognizes is unknown. The read terminates 3 residues ahead of where the CDR3 ends, so the germline J gene completes it.

Sequencing was performed on blood buffy coat. The V and J genes are TRBV7-7 and TRBJ2-3; D is unresolved. This clonotype was sampled from a woman between 18 and 70 years old with a cervical HPV16 infection that either progressed to CIN3+ or cleared (not recorded which). Incomplete CDR3 DNA: TGTGCCAGCAGCTTAGGCGCATCAGATACG. Translation gives CASSLGASDT. The whole CDR3 sequence is CASSLGASDTQYF.